The present TCR beta chain was sequenced within a study of T-cell reconstitution after alpha-beta-depleted transplantation in children. Unique molecular identifiers were incorporated during preparation of the TCRbeta library. MiXCR, applied by TCRdb to the PCR reads, yields one record per CDR3 protein. The sample shows about 91,000 distinct CDR3 sequences, about 8% of them seen only once. The CDR3 is 17 residues long. CDR1 is SGHVS and CDR2 is FNYEAQ in the germline V gene. V trimming: 1 base; J trimming: 1 base; junction bases outside the gene matches: 4. The source of this sequence is a human donor who donated a stem cell graft to a child with congenital amegakaryocytic thrombocytopenia. V usage is TRBV7-6 and J usage is TRBJ2-1; 10 positions agree with TRBD2. The sequencing used PBMCs from the stem cell graft donor, collected from the stem cell graft. CDR3 protein: CASSLGPAGGSYNEQFF. The CDR3 DNA reads as TGTGCCAGCAGCTTAGGACCAGCGGGAGGGTCCTACAATGAGCAGTTCTTC.